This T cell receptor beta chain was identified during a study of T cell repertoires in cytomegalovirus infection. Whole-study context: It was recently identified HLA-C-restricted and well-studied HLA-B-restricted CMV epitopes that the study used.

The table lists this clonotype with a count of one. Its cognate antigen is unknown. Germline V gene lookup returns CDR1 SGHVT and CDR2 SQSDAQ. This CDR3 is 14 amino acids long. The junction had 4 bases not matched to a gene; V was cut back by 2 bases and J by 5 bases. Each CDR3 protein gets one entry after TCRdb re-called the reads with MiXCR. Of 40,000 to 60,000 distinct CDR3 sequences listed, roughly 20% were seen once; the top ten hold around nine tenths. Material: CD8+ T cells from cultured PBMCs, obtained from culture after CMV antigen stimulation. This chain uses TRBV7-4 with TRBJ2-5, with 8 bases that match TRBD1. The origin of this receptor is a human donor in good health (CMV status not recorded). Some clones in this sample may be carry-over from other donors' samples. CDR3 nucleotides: TGTGCCAGCAGCTTACAGGGGGCCGAGGAGACCCAGTACTTC. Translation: CASSLQGAEETQYF.